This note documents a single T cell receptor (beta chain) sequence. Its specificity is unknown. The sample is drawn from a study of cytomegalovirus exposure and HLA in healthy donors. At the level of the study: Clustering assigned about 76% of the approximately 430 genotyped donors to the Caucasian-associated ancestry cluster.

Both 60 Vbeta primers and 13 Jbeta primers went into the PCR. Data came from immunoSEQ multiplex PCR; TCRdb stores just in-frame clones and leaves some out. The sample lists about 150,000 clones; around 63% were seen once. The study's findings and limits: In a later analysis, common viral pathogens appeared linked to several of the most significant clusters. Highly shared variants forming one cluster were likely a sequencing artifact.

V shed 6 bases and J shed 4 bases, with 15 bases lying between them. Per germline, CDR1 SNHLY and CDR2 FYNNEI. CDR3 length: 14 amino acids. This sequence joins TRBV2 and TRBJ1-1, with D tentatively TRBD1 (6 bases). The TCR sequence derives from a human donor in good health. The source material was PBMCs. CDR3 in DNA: TGTGCCAGCAGGGGAACCACAGGGTCCACTGAAGCTTTCTTT. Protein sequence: CASRGTTGSTEAFF. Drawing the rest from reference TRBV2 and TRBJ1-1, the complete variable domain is EPEVTQTPSHQVTQMGQEVILRCVPISNHLYFYWYRQILGQKVEFLVSFYNNEISEKSEIFDDQFSVERPDGSNFTLKIRSTKLEDSAMYFCASRGTTGSTEAFFGQGTRLTVV.